This T cell receptor beta chain was retrieved from a study of shared clonotypes between healthy human individuals. TCRdb's table, derived via immunoSEQ multiplex PCR, lists solely in-frame clones and lacks some. Seen here are about a million clones, approximately 80% observed once, and the top ten hold 0.89%. Per germline, CDR1 MGHRA and CDR2 YSYEKL. Germline trimming cut 5 bases from V and 1 base from J; bases unmatched to any gene: 6. The CDR3 loop spans 15 amino acids. The receptor's source is a man younger than 35 in good health. Some clones in this sample may be carry-over from other donors' samples. Sequencing used memory CD4+ T cells from PBMCs. As for subset: CD45RA-negative fraction. The chain uses TRBV4-1 and TRBJ1-1; TRBD1 aligns across 8 bases. The CDR3 spells CASSETGTGNTEAFF. CDR3 sequence (DNA): TGCGCCAGCAGCGAAACCGGGACAGGGAACACTGAAGCTTTCTTT.